These 5 T cell receptor beta chains originate from one sample sequenced in a study of control samples from healthy donors and cancer patients. Using immunoSEQ multiplex PCR, the repertoire was profiled, and TCRdb retains in-frame clones only, with some absent. The sample carries about 72,000 clones, roughly 92% recorded once. Input material: blood. The receptors derive from a woman aged 60-75 years in good health.

This chain uses TRBV21-1 with TRBJ2-1; the table names TRBD2, a call not compared with the DNA. TRBV21-1 corresponds to a pseudogene. The CDR3 totals 18 residues. The DNA for the CDR3 is TGTGCCAGCAGCCGTCGCGGGGGGGGAGGGCCGGAGACAAATGAGCAGTTCTTC. Translation gives CASSRRGGGGPETNEQFF.

This clone has a handful of counts. The chain couples TRBV6-2 or TRBV6-3 to TRBJ2-3; a weak D match, TRBD1 (5 bases). The CDR3 totals 18 residues. The V and J ends lost 0 bases and 2 bases respectively, with 18 bases between them. Germline V CDR1 and CDR2: MNHEY, SVGEGT. The CDR3, as DNA: TGTGCCAGCAGTTACTCGATGTTGGGCAGGACAAACACAGATACGCAGTATTTT. Amino acid sequence: CASSYSMLGRTNTDTQYF.

The J gene is TRBJ1-5, the V gene TRBV28, with 7 bases that match TRBD1. Per germline, CDR1 MDHEN and CDR2 SYDVKM. With V trimmed by 5 bases and J by 5 bases, 9 bases remained unmatched. The CDR3 consists of 15 residues. Written as DNA, the CDR3 is TGTGCCAGCAGTCTTCGACAGGGTGGACATCAGCCCCAGCATTTT. Its translation: CASSLRQGGHQPQHF.

The genes are TRBV5-4 and TRBJ2-2, with 8 positions matching TRBD2. V gave up 1 base and J gave up 1 base; unmatched junction bases: 3. This CDR3 comprises 16 residues. CDR1 is SGHNT, CDR2 YYREEE, per germline (reference sequence). CDR3 protein: CASSLTSGVNTGELFF. The CDR3 nucleotides read TGTGCCAGCAGCTTGACTAGCGGAGTGAACACCGGGGAGCTGTTTTTT.

The chain has TRBV29-1 and TRBJ2-5, with 7 bases lining up with TRBD1. Germline values: CDR1 SQVTM, CDR2 ANQGSEA. The junction had 9 bases not matched to a gene; V was cut back by 7 bases and J by 4 bases. This CDR3 has 13 amino acids. Here the CDR3 reads CSGARDRVETQYF. DNA of the CDR3: TGCAGCGGCGCCCGTGACAGGGTAGAGACCCAGTACTTC.